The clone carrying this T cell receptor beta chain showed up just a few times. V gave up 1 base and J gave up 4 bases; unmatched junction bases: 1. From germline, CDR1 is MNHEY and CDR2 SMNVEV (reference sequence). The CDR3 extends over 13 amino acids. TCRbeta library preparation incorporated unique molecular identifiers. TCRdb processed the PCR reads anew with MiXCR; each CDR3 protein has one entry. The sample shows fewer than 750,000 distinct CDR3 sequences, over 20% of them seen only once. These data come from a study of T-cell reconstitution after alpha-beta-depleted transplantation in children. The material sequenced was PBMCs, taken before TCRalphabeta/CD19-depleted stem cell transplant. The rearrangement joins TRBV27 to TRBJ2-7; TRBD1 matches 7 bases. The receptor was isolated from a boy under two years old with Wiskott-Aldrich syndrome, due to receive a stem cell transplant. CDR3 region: CASSLWGQYEQYF. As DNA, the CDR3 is TGTGCCAGCAGTTTATGGGGACAGTACGAGCAGTACTTC.